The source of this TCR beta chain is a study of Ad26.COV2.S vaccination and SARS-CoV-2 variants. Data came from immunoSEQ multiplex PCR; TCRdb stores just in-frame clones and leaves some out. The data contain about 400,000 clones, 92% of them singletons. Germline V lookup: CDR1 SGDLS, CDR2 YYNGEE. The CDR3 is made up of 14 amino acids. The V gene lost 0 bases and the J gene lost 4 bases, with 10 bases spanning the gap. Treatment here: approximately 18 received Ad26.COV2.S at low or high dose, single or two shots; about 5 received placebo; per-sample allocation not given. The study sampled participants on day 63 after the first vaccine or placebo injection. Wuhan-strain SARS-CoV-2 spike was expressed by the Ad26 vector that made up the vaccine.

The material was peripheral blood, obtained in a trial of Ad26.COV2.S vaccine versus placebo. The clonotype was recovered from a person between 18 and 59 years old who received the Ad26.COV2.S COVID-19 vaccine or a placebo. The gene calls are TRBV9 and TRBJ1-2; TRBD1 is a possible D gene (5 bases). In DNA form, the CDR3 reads TGTGCCAGCAGCGTAGCAAAGGGGACCTATGGCTACACCTTC. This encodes CASSVAKGTYGYTF.